This T cell receptor beta chain was identified in a study of tumor and adjacent non-tumor tissue in lung cancer. Study overall: Patients comprised about eleven adenocarcinoma, a couple of squamous cell carcinoma and 1 small cell lung cancer. Findings and limits, study-wide: Compared with tumor, normal lung showed significantly lower TCR diversity. Top 100 clones took a larger repertoire share in normal lung.

This clonotype has ten or more counts. The antigen remains undetermined. RNA was extracted from bulk tissue without any cell sorting. This non-tumor lung sample came from over 3 cm beyond the tumor edge. The germline V gene has CDR1 MDHEN and CDR2 SYDVKM. Trimming cost V 5 bases and J 5 bases; bases outside gene matches: 4. The CDR3 is 13 residues long. Three rounds of nested PCR, following a modified ARM-PCR protocol, produced the TCRbeta library. One entry per CDR3 protein results from TCRdb running MiXCR on the multiplex PCR reads. The sample has about 110,000 distinct CDR3 sequences; 62% are singletons.

The sample was distant non-tumor lung tissue. The chain uses TRBV28 and TRBJ2-3; 7 bases align to TRBD1. The clonotype comes from a man aged 60 to 75 with non-small cell lung cancer. The CDR3, as DNA: TGTGCCAGCAGTCGGACAGGCTTAGATACGCAGTATTTT. Its protein is CASSRTGLDTQYF. Full variable domain (remainder filled in from reference TRBV28 and TRBJ2-3): DVKVTQSSRYLVKRTGEKVFLECVQDMDHENMFWYRQDPGLGLRLIYFSYDVKMKEKGDIPEGYSVSREKKERFSLILESASTNQTSMYLCASSRTGLDTQYFGPGTRLTVL.